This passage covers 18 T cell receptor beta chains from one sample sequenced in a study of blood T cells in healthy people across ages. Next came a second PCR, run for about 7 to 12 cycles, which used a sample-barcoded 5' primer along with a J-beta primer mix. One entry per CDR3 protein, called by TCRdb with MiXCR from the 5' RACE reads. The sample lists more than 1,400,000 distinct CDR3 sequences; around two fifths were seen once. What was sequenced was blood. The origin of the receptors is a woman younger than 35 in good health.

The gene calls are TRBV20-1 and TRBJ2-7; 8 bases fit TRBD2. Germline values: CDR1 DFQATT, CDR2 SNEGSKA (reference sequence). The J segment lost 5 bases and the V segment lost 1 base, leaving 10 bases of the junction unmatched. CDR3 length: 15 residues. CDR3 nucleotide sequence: TGCAGTGCTAGAGGGTTTGGGACTAGAGGCCACGAGCAGTACTTC. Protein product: CSARGFGTRGHEQYF.

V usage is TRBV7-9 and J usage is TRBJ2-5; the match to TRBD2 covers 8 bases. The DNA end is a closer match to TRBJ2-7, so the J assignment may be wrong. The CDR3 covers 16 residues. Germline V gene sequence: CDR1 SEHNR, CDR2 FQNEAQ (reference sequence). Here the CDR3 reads CASSTAGGLENYEQYF. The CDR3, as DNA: TGTGCCAGCAGCACCGCGGGGGGACTAGAGAACTACGAGCAGTACTTC.

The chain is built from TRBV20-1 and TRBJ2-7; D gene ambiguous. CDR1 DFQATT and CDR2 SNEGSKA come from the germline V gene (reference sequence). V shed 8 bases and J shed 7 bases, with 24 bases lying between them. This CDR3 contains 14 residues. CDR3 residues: CSSNGATIGGEQYF. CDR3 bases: TGCAGTTCGAACGGAGCCACCATTGGCGGTGAGCAGTACTTC.

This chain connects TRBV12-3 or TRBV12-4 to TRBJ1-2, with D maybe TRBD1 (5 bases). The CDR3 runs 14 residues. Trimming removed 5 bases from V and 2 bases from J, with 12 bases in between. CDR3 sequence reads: CASSREGRNYGYTF. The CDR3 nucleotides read TGTGCCAGCAGTCGAGAGGGACGGAACTATGGCTACACCTTC.

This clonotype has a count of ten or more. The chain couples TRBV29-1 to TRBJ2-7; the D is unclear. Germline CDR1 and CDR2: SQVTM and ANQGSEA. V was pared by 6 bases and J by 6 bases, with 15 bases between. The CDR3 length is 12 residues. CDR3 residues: CSVSEHAAEQYF. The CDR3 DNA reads TGCAGCGTCTCGGAACACGCTGCCGAGCAGTACTTC.

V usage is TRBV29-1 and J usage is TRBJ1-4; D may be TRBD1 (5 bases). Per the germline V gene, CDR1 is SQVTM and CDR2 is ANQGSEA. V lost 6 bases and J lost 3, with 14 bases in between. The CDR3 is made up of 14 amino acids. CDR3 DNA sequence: TGCAGCGTGGAGGACATGGGCCCTAATGAAAAACTGTTTTTT. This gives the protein CSVEDMGPNEKLFF.

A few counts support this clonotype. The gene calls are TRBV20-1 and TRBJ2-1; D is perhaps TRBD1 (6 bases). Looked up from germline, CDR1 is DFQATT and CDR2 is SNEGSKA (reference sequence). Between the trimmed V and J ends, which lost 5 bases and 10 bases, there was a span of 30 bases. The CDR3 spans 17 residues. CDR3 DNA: TGCAGTGCTCCCTCCACCGAGGGGACACCCGTAAGTACGGAGCAGTTCTTC. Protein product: CSAPSTEGTPVSTEQFF.

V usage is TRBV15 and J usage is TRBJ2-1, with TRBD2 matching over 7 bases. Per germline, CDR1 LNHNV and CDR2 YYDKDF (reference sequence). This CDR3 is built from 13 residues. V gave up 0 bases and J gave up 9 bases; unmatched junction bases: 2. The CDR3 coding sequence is TGTGCCACCAGCAGAGAAGCGGGGACTGAGCAGTTCTTC. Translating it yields CATSREAGTEQFF.

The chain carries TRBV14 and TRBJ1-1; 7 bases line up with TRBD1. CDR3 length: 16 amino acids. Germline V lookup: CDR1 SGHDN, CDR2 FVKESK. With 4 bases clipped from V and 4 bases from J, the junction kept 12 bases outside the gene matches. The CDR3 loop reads CASSPTTGWMATEAFF. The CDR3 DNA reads TGTGCCAGCAGCCCAACGACAGGGTGGATGGCCACTGAAGCTTTCTTT.

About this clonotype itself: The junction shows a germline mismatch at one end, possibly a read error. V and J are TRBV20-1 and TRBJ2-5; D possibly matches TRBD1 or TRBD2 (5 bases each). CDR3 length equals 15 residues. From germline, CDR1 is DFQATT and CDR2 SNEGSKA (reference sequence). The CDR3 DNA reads TGCAGCGCTACTAGGCCGAGGGGTTCGGTTGATGAGCAGTACTTC. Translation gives CSATRPRGSVDEQYF.

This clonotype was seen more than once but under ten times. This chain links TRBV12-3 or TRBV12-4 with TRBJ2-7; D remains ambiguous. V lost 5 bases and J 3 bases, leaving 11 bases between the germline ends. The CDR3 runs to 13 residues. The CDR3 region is CASSRLVFYEQYF. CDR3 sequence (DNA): TGTGCCAGCAGTAGACTGGTTTTCTACGAGCAGTACTTC.

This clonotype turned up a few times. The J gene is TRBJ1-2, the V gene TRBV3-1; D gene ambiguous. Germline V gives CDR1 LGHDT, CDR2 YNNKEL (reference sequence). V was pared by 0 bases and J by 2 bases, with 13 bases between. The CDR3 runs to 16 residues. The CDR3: CASSQDGGKANYGYTF. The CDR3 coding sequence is TGTGCCAGCAGCCAAGATGGCGGGAAGGCCAACTATGGCTACACCTTC.

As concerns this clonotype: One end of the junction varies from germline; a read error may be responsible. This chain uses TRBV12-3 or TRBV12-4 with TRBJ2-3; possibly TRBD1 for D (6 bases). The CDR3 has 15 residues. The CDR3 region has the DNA TGTGCCAGCATGGGAGAACTAATGTGGACAGATGCGCAGTATTTT. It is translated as CASMGELMWTDAQYF.

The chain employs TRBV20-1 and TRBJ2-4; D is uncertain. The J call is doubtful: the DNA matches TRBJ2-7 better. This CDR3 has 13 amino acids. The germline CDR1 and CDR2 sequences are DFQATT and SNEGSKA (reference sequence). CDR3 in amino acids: CSAIELETYEQYF. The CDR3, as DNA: TGCAGTGCTATCGAACTGGAGACCTACGAGCAGTACTTC.

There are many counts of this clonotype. Here the CDR3 DNA reads TGTGCCAGCAGCGTAGACTGGGAGTCAGATACGCAGTATTTT. This gives the protein CASSVDWESDTQYF. This chain links TRBV9 with TRBJ2-3; possibly TRBD2 for D (5 bases). V was shortened by 0 bases and J by 4 bases, with 9 bases between the two germline ends. CDR1 is SGDLS, CDR2 YYNGEE, per germline. There are 14 residues in the CDR3.

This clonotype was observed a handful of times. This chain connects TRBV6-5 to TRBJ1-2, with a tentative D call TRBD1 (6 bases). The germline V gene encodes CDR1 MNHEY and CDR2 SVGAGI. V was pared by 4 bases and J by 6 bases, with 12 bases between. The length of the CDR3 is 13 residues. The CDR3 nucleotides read TGTGCCAGCAGTTTACAGGGTTGGGATGGCTACACCTTC. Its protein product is CASSLQGWDGYTF.

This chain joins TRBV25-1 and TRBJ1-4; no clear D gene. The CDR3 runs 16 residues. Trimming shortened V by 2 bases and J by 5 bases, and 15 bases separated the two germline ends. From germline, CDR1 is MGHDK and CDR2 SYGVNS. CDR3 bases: TGTGCCAGCAGTGAACCATCAAGCCCCAGCAATGAAAAACTGTTTTTT. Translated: CASSEPSSPSNEKLFF.

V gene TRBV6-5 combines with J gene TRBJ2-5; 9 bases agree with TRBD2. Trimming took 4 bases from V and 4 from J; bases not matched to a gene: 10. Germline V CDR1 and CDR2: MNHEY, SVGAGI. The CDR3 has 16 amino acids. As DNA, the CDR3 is TGTGCCAGCAGTTCGGGACTAGCTTTATCAGGAGAGACCCAGTACTTC. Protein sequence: CASSSGLALSGETQYF.